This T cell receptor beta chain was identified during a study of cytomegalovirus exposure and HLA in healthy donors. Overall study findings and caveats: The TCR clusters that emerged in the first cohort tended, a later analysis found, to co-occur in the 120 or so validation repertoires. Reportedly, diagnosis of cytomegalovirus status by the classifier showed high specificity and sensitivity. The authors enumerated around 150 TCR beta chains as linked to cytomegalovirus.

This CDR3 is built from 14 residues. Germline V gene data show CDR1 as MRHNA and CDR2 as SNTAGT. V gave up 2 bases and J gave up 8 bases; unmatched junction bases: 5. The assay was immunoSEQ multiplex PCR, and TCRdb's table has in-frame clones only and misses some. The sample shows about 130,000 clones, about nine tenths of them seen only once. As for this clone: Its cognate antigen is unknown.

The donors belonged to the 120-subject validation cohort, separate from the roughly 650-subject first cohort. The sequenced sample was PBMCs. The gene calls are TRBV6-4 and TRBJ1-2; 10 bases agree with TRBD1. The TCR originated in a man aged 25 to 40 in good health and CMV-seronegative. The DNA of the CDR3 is TGTGCCAGCAGTGACACCGACAGGGGGCTAGGCTACACCTTC. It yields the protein CASSDTDRGLGYTF.